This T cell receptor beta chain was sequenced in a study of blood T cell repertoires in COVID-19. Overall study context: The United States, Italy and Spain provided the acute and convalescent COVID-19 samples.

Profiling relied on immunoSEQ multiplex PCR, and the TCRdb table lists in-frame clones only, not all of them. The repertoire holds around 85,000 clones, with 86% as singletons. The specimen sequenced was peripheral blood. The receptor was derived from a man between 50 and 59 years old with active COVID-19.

The CDR3 protein is CASSSQQVMGQPQHF. The CDR3 DNA reads TGTGCCAGCAGCTCGCAACAGGTCATGGGACAGCCCCAGCATTTT. This chain links TRBV5-6 with TRBJ1-5; a weak D match, TRBD1 (5 bases). Germline-derived CDR1 and CDR2 are SGHDT and YYEEEE. The CDR3 has 15 residues. V was shortened by 3 bases and J by 7 bases, with 17 bases between the two germline ends.